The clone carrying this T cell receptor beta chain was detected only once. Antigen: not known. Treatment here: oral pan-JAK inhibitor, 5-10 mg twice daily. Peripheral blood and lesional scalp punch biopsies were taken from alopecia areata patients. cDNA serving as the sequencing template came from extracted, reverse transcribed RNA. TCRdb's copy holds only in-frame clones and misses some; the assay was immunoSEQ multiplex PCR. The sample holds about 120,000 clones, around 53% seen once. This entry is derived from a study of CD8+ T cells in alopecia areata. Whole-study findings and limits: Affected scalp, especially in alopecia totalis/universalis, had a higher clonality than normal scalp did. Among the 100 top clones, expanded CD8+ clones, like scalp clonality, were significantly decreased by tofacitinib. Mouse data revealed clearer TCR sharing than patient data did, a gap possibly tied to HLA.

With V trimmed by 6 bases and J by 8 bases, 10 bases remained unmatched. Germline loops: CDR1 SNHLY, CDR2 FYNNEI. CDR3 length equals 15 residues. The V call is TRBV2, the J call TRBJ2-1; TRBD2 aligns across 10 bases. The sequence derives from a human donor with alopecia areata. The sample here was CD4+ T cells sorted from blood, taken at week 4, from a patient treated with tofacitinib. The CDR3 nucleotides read TGTGCCAGCAGAGCACTAGCGGGGAGGAGCGATGAGCAGTTCTTC. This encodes CASRALAGRSDEQFF.